This T cell receptor (beta chain) was identified during a study of blood T cells in healthy people across ages. Regarding the study as a whole: The diversity estimates, figures obtained from one million T cells, were considered underestimates.

Using a J-beta primer mix together with a sample-barcoded 5' primer, a second PCR was run for roughly 6 to 11 cycles. Each sample yielded at least 3 million CDR3-containing paired-end reads. One entry per CDR3 protein results from TCRdb running MiXCR on the 5' RACE reads. The profile shows about 400,000 distinct CDR3 sequences, 45% to 60% of them singletons. The sample holds one count of this clonotype. Its antigen remains unidentified. This CDR3 has 15 residues. Germline lookup yields CDR1 ENHRY and CDR2 SYGVKD. Trimming cost V 0 bases and J 3 bases, with 9 bases left between them. Sequencing input: blood. This chain links TRBV10-3 with TRBJ2-4, with D unclear. This receptor was taken from a man aged 60 to 75 in good health. The CDR3 region has the DNA TGTGCCATCAGTGAGTCGAATCAACGCAAAAACATTCAGTACTTC. This gives the protein CAISESNQRKNIQYF.